These T cell receptor beta chains were read from a single sample in a study of blood T cell repertoires in COVID-19. Generated by immunoSEQ multiplex PCR, the TCRdb table keeps only in-frame clones and is missing some. The table lists a few hundred thousand clones, more than 75% of them singletons, with 1% in the top ten. The sample was peripheral blood. Every receptor here comes from a man between 50 and 59 years old with active or convalescent COVID-19. CDR3s leave out the opening cysteine and the closing phenylalanine or tryptophan.

CDR3 length,V gene,J gene,CDR3 protein
13,TRBV7-3,TRBJ2-7,ASSLNGGAGYEQY
11,TRBV19,TRBJ1-2,ASSIGTDRGYT
11,TRBV27,TRBJ1-2,ASSSPGGQGYT
13,TRBV2,TRBJ1-3,ASSVGGLSGNTIY
12,TRBV5-6,TRBJ1-1,ASSLGQMNTEAF
11,TRBV9,TRBJ2-3,ASSPVGPDTQY
13,TRBV19,TRBJ2-7,ASSRNRDSAYEQY
13,TRBV3-1/TRBV3-2,TRBJ2-4,ASSQGGLAENIQY
14,TRBV28,TRBJ2-3,ASSLTGLAGADTQY
13,TRBV18,TRBJ2-7,ASSLGGRVEYEQY
10,TRBV2,TRBJ1-1,ASRDRGTEAF
13,TRBV18,TRBJ2-1,ASSPQETGHNEQF
14,TRBV9,TRBJ2-7,ASSVSWGQGAYEQY
12,TRBV7-2,TRBJ2-3,ASSFRLATDTQY
15,TRBV28,TRBJ2-6,ASSSVRQHSGANVLT
14,TRBV7-2,TRBJ2-2,ASSPHEPANTGELF